This entry describes one T cell receptor (beta chain). The antigen is unknown. The PCR used 60 Vbeta and 13 Jbeta primers. Clones were sequenced by immunoSEQ multiplex PCR, and TCRdb holds only the in-frame ones, with some missing. The data contain about 130,000 clones, roughly three quarters of them seen just once; the ten biggest clones take up around 2%. The source of the sample is a study of cytomegalovirus exposure and HLA in healthy donors. Study-level findings and limits: Several V segments, TRBV6-2 and TRBV6-3 among them, could not be told apart and were dropped. Trimming of TCR beta V- and J-genes showed a link, identified in a later analysis, to a missense DCLRE1C variant. Per published accounts, TCR beta sequences correctly predicted the HLA-A and HLA-B alleles of most subjects.

Germline assignment: CDR1 SGHTA and CDR2 FQGNSA. Trimming pared 1 base from V and 5 bases from J, leaving 12 bases between. The CDR3 loop spans 14 amino acids. Donors were ostensibly healthy at sampling, although undocumented immune exposures were probable. The chain couples TRBV7-2 to TRBJ2-7, with a weak D call TRBD2 (5 bases). The origin of this receptor is a man aged 25-40 years in good health and CMV-seronegative. The source material was PBMCs. The CDR3 DNA reads as TGTGCCAGCAGCTTAGGGCTAGCTGGCCACGAGCAGTACTTC. Its translation is CASSLGLAGHEQYF.